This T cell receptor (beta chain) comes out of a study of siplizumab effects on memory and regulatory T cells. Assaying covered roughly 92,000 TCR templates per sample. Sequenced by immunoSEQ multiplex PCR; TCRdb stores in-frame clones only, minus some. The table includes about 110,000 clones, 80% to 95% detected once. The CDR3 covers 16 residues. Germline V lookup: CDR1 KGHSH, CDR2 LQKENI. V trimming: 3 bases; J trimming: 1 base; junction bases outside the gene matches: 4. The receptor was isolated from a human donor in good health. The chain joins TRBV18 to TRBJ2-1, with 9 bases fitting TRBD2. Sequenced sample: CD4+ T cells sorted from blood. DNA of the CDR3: TGTGCCAGCTCACCTTTAGCGGGAGCGTCCTACAATGAGCAGTTCTTC. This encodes CASSPLAGASYNEQFF.